This T cell receptor (beta chain) emerged from a study of T cells in Graves' hyperthyroidism and ophthalmopathy. There were TCR beta CDR3 regions amplified from RNA transcripts. Primed by the HTBI set, a first-round RT-PCR was run on the TCR CDR3. TCRdb reanalysed the multiplex PCR reads using MiXCR and keeps one entry per CDR3 protein. The sample carries around 300,000 distinct CDR3 sequences, approximately 15% recorded once. Patients were aged 18 to 65, had disease duration under 2 months, and had newly diagnosed hyperthyroidism. Between the trimmed V and J ends, which lost 6 bases and 4 bases, there was a span of 24 bases. The CDR3 length is 16 residues. Germline V CDR1 and CDR2: DFQATT, SNEGSKA (reference sequence). A few counts support this clonotype. The antigen is not known. Study-level results: Ophthalmopathy was predicted by the model a median of about 6.7 months ahead of onset. The blood repertoire included most of the expanded thyroid clonotypes above 0.001.

This clonotype originated in a young woman with Graves' hyperthyroidism. Specimen: blood. The chain uses TRBV20-1 and TRBJ2-5, with no clear D. The CDR3 loop is CSASKPVGATGETQYF. The CDR3 bases are TGCAGTGCCAGTAAACCCGTAGGAGCGACGGGAGAGACCCAGTACTTC.